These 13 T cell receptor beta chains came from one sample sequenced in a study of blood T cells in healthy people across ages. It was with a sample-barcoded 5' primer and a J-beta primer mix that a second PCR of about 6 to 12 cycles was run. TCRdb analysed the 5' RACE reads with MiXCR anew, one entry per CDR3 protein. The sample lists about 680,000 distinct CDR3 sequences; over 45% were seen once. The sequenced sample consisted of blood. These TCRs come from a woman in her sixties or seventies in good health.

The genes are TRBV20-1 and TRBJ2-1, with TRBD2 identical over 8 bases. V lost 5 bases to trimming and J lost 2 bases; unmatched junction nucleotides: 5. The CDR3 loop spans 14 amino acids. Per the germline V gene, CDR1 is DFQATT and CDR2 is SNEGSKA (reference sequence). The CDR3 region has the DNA TGCAGTGCTCTTACTAGCGGTCCCTACAATGAGCAGTTCTTC. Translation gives CSALTSGPYNEQFF.

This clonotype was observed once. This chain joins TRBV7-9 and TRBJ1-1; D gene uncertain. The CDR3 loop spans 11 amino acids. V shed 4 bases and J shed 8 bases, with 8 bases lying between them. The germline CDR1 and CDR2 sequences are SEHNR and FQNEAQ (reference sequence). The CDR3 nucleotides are TGTGCCAGCAGCTCAGAGTACGAAGCTTTCTTT. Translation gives CASSSEYEAFF.

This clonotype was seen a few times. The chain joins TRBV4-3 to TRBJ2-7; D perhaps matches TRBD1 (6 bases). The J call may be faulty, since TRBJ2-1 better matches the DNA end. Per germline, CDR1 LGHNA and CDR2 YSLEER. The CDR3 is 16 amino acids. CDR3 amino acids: CASSQVAWGPSNEQFF. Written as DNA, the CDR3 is TGCGCCAGCAGCCAAGTGGCATGGGGGCCAAGCAATGAGCAGTTCTTC.

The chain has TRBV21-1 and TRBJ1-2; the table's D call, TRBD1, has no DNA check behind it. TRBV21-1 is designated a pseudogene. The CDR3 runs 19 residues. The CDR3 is CASSKNRDSRFLANYGYTF. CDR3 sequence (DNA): TGTGCCAGCAGCAAAAATCGGGACAGCCGTTTTCTAGCTAACTATGGCTACACCTTC.

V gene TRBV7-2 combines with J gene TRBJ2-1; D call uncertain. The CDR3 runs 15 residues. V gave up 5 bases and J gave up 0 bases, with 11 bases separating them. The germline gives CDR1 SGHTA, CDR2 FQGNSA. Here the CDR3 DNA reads TGTGCCAGCAGCGCCGGACGGAGCTCCTACAATGAGCAGTTCTTC. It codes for CASSAGRSSYNEQFF.

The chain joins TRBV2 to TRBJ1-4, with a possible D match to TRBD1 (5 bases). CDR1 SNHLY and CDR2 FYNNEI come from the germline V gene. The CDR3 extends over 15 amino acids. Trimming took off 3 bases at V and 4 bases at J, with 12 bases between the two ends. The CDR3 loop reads CASSDSGQDNEKLFF. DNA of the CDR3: TGTGCCAGCAGTGATTCGGGGCAGGATAATGAAAAACTGTTTTTT.

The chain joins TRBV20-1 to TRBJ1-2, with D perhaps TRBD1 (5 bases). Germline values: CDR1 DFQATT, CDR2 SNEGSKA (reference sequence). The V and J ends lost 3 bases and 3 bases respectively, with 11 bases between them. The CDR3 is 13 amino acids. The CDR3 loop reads CSASLTGHYGYTF. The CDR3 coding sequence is TGCAGTGCTAGTCTTACAGGCCACTATGGCTACACCTTC.

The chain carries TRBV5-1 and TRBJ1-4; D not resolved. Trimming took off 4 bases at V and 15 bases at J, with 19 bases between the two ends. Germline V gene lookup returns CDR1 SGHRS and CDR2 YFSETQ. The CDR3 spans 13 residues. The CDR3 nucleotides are TGCGCCAGCAGCATCGGGTCAAGAGGAAACTTGTTTTTT. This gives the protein CASSIGSRGNLFF.

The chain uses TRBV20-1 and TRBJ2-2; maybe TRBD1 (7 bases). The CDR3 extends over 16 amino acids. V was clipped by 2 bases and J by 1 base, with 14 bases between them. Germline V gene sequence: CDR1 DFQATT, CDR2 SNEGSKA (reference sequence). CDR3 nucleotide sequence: TGCAGTGCTAGAATCGCGGGACAGATGAACACCGGGGAGCTGTTTTTT. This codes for CSARIAGQMNTGELFF.

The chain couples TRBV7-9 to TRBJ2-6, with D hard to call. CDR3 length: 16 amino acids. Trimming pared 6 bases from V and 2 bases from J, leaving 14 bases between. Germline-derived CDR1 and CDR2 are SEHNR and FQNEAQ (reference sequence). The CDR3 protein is CASSMSNGPGANVLTF. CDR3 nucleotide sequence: TGTGCCAGCAGTATGTCCAACGGCCCTGGGGCCAACGTCCTGACTTTC.

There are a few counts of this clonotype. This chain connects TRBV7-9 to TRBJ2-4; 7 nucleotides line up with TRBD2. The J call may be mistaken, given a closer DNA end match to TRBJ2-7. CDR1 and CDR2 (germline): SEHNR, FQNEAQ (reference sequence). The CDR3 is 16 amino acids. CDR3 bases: TGTGCCAGCAGCTTATACAGCAGGCGGGAGAACTCCGAGCAGTACTTC. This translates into CASSLYSRRENSEQYF.

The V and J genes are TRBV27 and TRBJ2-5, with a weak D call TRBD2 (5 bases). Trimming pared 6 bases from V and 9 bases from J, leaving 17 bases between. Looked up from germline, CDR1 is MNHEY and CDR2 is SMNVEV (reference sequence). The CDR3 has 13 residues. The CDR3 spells CASRRTAVGAQYF. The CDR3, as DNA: TGTGCCAGCAGAAGGACGGCCGTCGGGGCCCAGTACTTC.

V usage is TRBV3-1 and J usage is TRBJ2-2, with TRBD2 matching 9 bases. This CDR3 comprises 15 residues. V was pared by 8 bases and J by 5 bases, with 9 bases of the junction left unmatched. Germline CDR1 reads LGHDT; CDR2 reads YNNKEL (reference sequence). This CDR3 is CASRVAGVETGELFF. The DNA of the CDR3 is TGTGCCAGCCGAGTAGCGGGAGTGGAGACCGGGGAGCTGTTTTTT.